Listed below are T cell receptor beta chains from one sample, sequenced in a study of CD8 T cells in Susac syndrome. One entry per CDR3 protein, called by TCRdb with MiXCR from the immunoSEQ multiplex PCR reads. Seen here are approximately 190,000 distinct CDR3 sequences, around 95% observed once, and the top ten hold approximately 0.098%. Sequenced input: CD4+ T cells from PBMCs. The origin of the receptors is a human donor with Susac syndrome. Both conserved end residues are part of each CDR3. Each record gives: clone size, J gene, V gene, D gene, CDR3 protein, CDR3 DNA. D genes are given only for firm matches. Clone sizes are given selectively: once, few, many, or a class where the clone is expanded.

abundance: .
j_gene: TRBJ2-3
v_gene: TRBV29-1
d_gene: .
CDR3aa: CSSSVVGDTQYF
CDR3nt: TGTAGCTCTTCCGTAGTAGGAGATACGCAGTATTTT

abundance: once
j_gene: TRBJ1-5
v_gene: TRBV25-1
d_gene: .
CDR3aa: CASSEPGFNQPQHF
CDR3nt: TGTGCCAGCAGTGAACCGGGGTTCAATCAGCCCCAGCATTTT

abundance: .
j_gene: TRBJ1-2
v_gene: TRBV9
d_gene: .
CDR3aa: CASSPGVGYGYTF
CDR3nt: TGTGCCAGCAGCCCAGGAGTTGGCTATGGCTACACCTTC

abundance: once
j_gene: TRBJ2-7
v_gene: TRBV6-5
d_gene: TRBD2
CDR3aa: CASSSDIRTSGGRSYEQYF
CDR3nt: TGTGCCAGCAGTTCAGATATTCGGACTAGCGGGGGCCGGAGCTACGAGCAGTACTTC

abundance: .
j_gene: TRBJ1-4
v_gene: TRBV12-3/TRBV12-4
d_gene: .
CDR3aa: CASSPRETNEKLFF
CDR3nt: TGTGCCAGCAGCCCTCGGGAGACTAATGAAAAACTGTTTTTT

abundance: .
j_gene: TRBJ2-7
v_gene: TRBV4-1
d_gene: .
CDR3aa: CASSQVGRQTYEQYF
CDR3nt: TGCGCCAGCAGCCAAGTCGGTCGTCAGACCTACGAGCAGTACTTC

abundance: .
j_gene: TRBJ1-1
v_gene: TRBV20-1
d_gene: .
CDR3aa: CSARLVMSEAFF
CDR3nt: TGCAGTGCTAGGCTGGTTATGTCTGAAGCTTTCTTT

abundance: .
j_gene: TRBJ2-7
v_gene: TRBV28
d_gene: TRBD2
CDR3aa: CASASGGSVSEQYF
CDR3nt: TGTGCCAGCGCCTCGGGGGGATCGGTATCCGAGCAGTACTTC

abundance: .
j_gene: TRBJ2-7
v_gene: TRBV7-9
d_gene: .
CDR3aa: CASSLGPTVVEQYF
CDR3nt: TGTGCCAGCAGCTTAGGACCCACCGTAGTCGAGCAGTACTTC

abundance: .
j_gene: TRBJ1-1
v_gene: TRBV19
d_gene: .
CDR3aa: CASSIPYRDAMEAFF
CDR3nt: TGTGCCAGTAGTATCCCGTACAGGGATGCGATGGAAGCTTTCTTT

abundance: .
j_gene: TRBJ2-7
v_gene: TRBV12-3/TRBV12-4
d_gene: TRBD2
CDR3aa: CASSLGLAANTGEQYF
CDR3nt: TGTGCCAGCAGCCTCGGACTAGCGGCCAATACGGGGGAGCAGTACTTC

abundance: few
j_gene: TRBJ1-1
v_gene: TRBV19
d_gene: .
CDR3aa: CASSPPMNTEAFF
CDR3nt: TGTGCCAGTAGCCCACCTATGAACACTGAAGCTTTCTTT

abundance: .
j_gene: TRBJ2-1
v_gene: TRBV12-3/TRBV12-4
d_gene: .
CDR3aa: CASSLRYNEQFF
CDR3nt: TGTGCCAGCAGTTTACGGTACAATGAGCAGTTCTTC

abundance: .
j_gene: TRBJ1-1
v_gene: TRBV6-5
d_gene: .
CDR3aa: CASSYDQDSRVHTEAFF
CDR3nt: TGTGCCAGCAGTTACGACCAGGATTCCCGGGTTCATACTGAAGCTTTCTTT

abundance: .
j_gene: TRBJ1-1
v_gene: TRBV12-3/TRBV12-4
d_gene: .
CDR3aa: CASSHLDRGGEAFF
CDR3nt: TGTGCCAGCAGCCACCTGGATCGGGGGGGTGAAGCTTTCTTT

abundance: .
j_gene: TRBJ2-6
v_gene: TRBV4-1
d_gene: .
CDR3aa: CASSQDSVPGGAGANVLTF
CDR3nt: TGCGCCAGCAGCCAAGATAGTGTCCCAGGGGGGGCTGGGGCCAACGTCCTGACTTTC

abundance: .
j_gene: TRBJ1-6
v_gene: TRBV12-3/TRBV12-4
d_gene: .
CDR3aa: CASSLRGALYNSPLHF
CDR3nt: TGTGCCAGCAGTTTACGGGGGGCCCTCTATAATTCACCCCTCCACTTT

abundance: .
j_gene: TRBJ2-2
v_gene: TRBV9
d_gene: .
CDR3aa: CASSVGSGRNTGELFF
CDR3nt: TGTGCCAGCAGCGTAGGGTCGGGTAGGAACACCGGGGAGCTGTTTTTT

abundance: .
j_gene: TRBJ2-7
v_gene: TRBV4-3
d_gene: .
CDR3aa: CASSRARGLPYEQYF
CDR3nt: TGCGCCAGCAGCCGAGCGAGGGGCCTGCCCTACGAGCAGTACTTC

abundance: .
j_gene: TRBJ1-4
v_gene: TRBV28
d_gene: TRBD1
CDR3aa: CASTPRTGAGEKLFF
CDR3nt: TGTGCCAGCACCCCACGGACAGGGGCCGGTGAAAAACTGTTTTTT

abundance: .
j_gene: TRBJ2-2
v_gene: TRBV6-2/TRBV6-3
d_gene: TRBD2
CDR3aa: CASTKLAVFTGELFF
CDR3nt: TGTGCCAGCACCAAACTAGCGGTCTTCACCGGGGAGCTGTTTTTT

abundance: .
j_gene: TRBJ1-2
v_gene: TRBV29-1
d_gene: TRBD1
CDR3aa: CSVATGYGYTF
CDR3nt: TGCAGCGTTGCGACAGGGTATGGCTACACCTTC

abundance: .
j_gene: TRBJ2-1
v_gene: TRBV7-9
d_gene: .
CDR3aa: CASSFAMGVVSEQFF
CDR3nt: TGTGCCAGCAGCTTTGCTATGGGGGTGGTTAGTGAGCAGTTCTTC

abundance: once
j_gene: TRBJ2-7
v_gene: TRBV28
d_gene: TRBD1
CDR3aa: CASRTSGQGAYEQYF
CDR3nt: TGTGCCAGCAGAACATCCGGACAGGGAGCATACGAGCAGTACTTC

abundance: .
j_gene: TRBJ2-6
v_gene: TRBV6-6
d_gene: .
CDR3aa: CASSSHSGANVLTF
CDR3nt: TGTGCCAGCAGTTCACACTCTGGGGCCAACGTCCTGACTTTC

abundance: once
j_gene: TRBJ2-3
v_gene: TRBV5-1
d_gene: .
CDR3aa: CASSLDAPSTDTQYF
CDR3nt: TGCGCCAGCAGCTTGGATGCCCCTAGCACAGATACGCAGTATTTT

abundance: .
j_gene: TRBJ1-1
v_gene: TRBV12-3/TRBV12-4
d_gene: .
CDR3aa: CASSLQVTEAFF
CDR3nt: TGTGCCAGCAGTTTACAGGTCACTGAAGCTTTCTTT

abundance: .
j_gene: TRBJ2-1
v_gene: TRBV20-1
d_gene: .
CDR3aa: CSATVSYNEQFF
CDR3nt: TGCAGTGCTACGGTGTCCTACAATGAGCAGTTCTTC

abundance: .
j_gene: TRBJ2-7
v_gene: TRBV12-3/TRBV12-4
d_gene: .
CDR3aa: CASSLEGATGYEQYF
CDR3nt: TGTGCCAGCAGTTTAGAGGGTGCGACCGGCTACGAGCAGTACTTC

abundance: few
j_gene: TRBJ2-2
v_gene: TRBV20-1
d_gene: TRBD1
CDR3aa: CSAGARGPAGELFF
CDR3nt: TGCAGTGCAGGGGCGAGGGGGCCGGCCGGGGAGCTGTTTTTT

abundance: few
j_gene: TRBJ1-6
v_gene: TRBV14
d_gene: .
CDR3aa: CASSQLRGSPLHF
CDR3nt: TGTGCCAGCAGCCAACTAAGAGGCTCTCCCCTCCACTTT

abundance: .
j_gene: TRBJ1-6
v_gene: TRBV7-2
d_gene: .
CDR3aa: CASSLEGFGNSPLHF
CDR3nt: TGTGCCAGCAGCTTAGAAGGGTTTGGTAATTCACCCCTCCACTTT

abundance: .
j_gene: TRBJ1-1
v_gene: TRBV5-1
d_gene: .
CDR3aa: CASSSRLPNTEAFF
CDR3nt: TGCGCCAGCAGCTCACGCTTACCGAACACTGAAGCTTTCTTT

abundance: .
j_gene: TRBJ1-3
v_gene: TRBV7-8
d_gene: TRBD1
CDR3aa: CASSWGQDSGNTIYF
CDR3nt: TGTGCCAGCAGCTGGGGACAGGACTCTGGAAACACCATATATTTT

abundance: .
j_gene: TRBJ1-3
v_gene: TRBV5-1
d_gene: TRBD1
CDR3aa: CASSTSGTGSGNTIYF
CDR3nt: TGCGCCAGCAGCACATCCGGGACAGGCTCTGGAAACACCATATATTTT

abundance: few
j_gene: TRBJ1-3
v_gene: TRBV5-4
d_gene: .
CDR3aa: CASSLLGSGNTIYF
CDR3nt: TGTGCCAGCAGCTTATTGGGGTCTGGAAACACCATATATTTT

abundance: .
j_gene: TRBJ1-5
v_gene: TRBV2
d_gene: TRBD1
CDR3aa: CASSDLQGDQPQHF
CDR3nt: TGTGCCAGCAGTGACTTACAGGGGGATCAGCCCCAGCATTTT

abundance: .
j_gene: TRBJ1-5
v_gene: TRBV18
d_gene: TRBD1
CDR3aa: CASSPGTGGNQPQHF
CDR3nt: TGTGCCAGCTCACCCGGGACAGGGGGCAATCAGCCCCAGCATTTT

abundance: .
j_gene: TRBJ2-7
v_gene: TRBV23-1
d_gene: .
CDR3aa: CASSQSHTTYEQYF
CDR3nt: TGCGCCAGCAGTCAATCGCACACAACCTACGAGCAGTACTTC

abundance: .
j_gene: TRBJ1-6
v_gene: TRBV5-1
d_gene: .
CDR3aa: CASSLDVQGRNSPLHF
CDR3nt: TGCGCCAGCAGCTTGGACGTGCAGGGGAGAAATTCACCCCTCCACTTT

abundance: .
j_gene: TRBJ1-4
v_gene: TRBV9
d_gene: .
CDR3aa: CASSVPGHGEKLFF
CDR3nt: TGTGCCAGCAGCGTACCCGGACACGGTGAAAAACTGTTTTTT

abundance: .
j_gene: TRBJ2-7
v_gene: TRBV7-2
d_gene: TRBD2
CDR3aa: CASSLGGGGAYEQYF
CDR3nt: TGTGCCAGCAGCTTAGGTGGCGGGGGGGCCTACGAGCAGTACTTC

abundance: once
j_gene: TRBJ1-5
v_gene: TRBV30
d_gene: .
CDR3aa: CAWSAGPDQPQHF
CDR3nt: TGTGCCTGGAGTGCCGGGCCTGATCAGCCCCAGCATTTT

abundance: .
j_gene: TRBJ1-1
v_gene: TRBV10-3
d_gene: .
CDR3aa: CAIRRSENTEAFF
CDR3nt: TGTGCCATCAGGAGATCAGAGAACACTGAAGCTTTCTTT

abundance: .
j_gene: TRBJ2-1
v_gene: TRBV12-3/TRBV12-4
d_gene: TRBD2
CDR3aa: CASSFGGALGNEQFF
CDR3nt: TGTGCCAGCAGTTTCGGGGGGGCCTTGGGTAATGAGCAGTTCTTC

abundance: once
j_gene: TRBJ2-3
v_gene: TRBV28
d_gene: .
CDR3aa: CASSRTGTDTQYF
CDR3nt: TGTGCCAGCAGTCGGACTGGCACAGATACGCAGTATTTT

abundance: .
j_gene: TRBJ2-5
v_gene: TRBV18
d_gene: .
CDR3aa: CASSPLSGKETQYF
CDR3nt: TGTGCCAGCTCACCACTCTCGGGGAAAGAGACCCAGTACTTC

abundance: once
j_gene: TRBJ1-2
v_gene: TRBV12-3/TRBV12-4
d_gene: .
CDR3aa: CASSLGDRGYTF
CDR3nt: TGTGCCAGCAGTTTAGGGGATCGAGGCTACACCTTC

abundance: .
j_gene: TRBJ2-7
v_gene: TRBV12-3/TRBV12-4
d_gene: .
CDR3aa: CASSYTGRGSYEQYF
CDR3nt: TGTGCCAGCAGTTATACAGGGAGGGGTTCCTACGAGCAGTACTTC

abundance: .
j_gene: TRBJ2-1
v_gene: TRBV5-1
d_gene: TRBD2
CDR3aa: CASSSGLAGDEQFF
CDR3nt: TGCGCCAGCAGCTCGGGACTAGCGGGAGATGAGCAGTTCTTC

abundance: .
j_gene: TRBJ2-3
v_gene: TRBV29-1
d_gene: TRBD1
CDR3aa: CSAGQGQQYF
CDR3nt: TGCAGCGCCGGACAGGGGCAGCAGTATTTT